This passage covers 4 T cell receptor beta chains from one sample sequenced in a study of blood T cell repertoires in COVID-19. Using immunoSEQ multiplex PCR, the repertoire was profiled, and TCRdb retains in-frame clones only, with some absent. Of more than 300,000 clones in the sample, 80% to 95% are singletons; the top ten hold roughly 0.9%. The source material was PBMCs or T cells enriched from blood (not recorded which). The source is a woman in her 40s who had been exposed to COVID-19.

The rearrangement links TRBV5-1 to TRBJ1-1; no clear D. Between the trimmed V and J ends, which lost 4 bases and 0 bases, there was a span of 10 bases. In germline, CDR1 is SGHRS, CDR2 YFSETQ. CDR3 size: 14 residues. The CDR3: CASSIHIMNTEAFF. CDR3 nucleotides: TGCGCCAGCAGCATACACATCATGAACACTGAAGCTTTCTTT.

The CDR3 nucleotides are TGTGCCATCAGTGTGAACCCAGGGTCTGGCACTGAAGCTTTCTTT. Amino acids: CAISVNPGSGTEAFF. The chain recombines TRBV10-3 with TRBJ1-1; D is possibly TRBD1 (5 bases). This CDR3 comprises 15 residues. Trimming removed 4 bases at V and 4 bases at J, with 16 bases between. CDR1 is ENHRY, CDR2 SYGVKD, per germline.

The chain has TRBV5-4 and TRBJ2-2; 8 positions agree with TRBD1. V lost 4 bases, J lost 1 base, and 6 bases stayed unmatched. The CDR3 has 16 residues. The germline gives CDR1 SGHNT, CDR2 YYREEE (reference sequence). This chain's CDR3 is CASSAGRGLNTGELFF. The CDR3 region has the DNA TGTGCCAGCAGCGCGGGCAGGGGGCTGAACACCGGGGAGCTGTTTTTT. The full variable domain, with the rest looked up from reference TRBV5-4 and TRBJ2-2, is ETGVTQSPTHLIKTRGQQVTLRCSSQSGHNTVSWYQQALGQGPQFIFQYYREEENGRGNFPPRFSGLQFPNYSSELNVNALELDDSALYLCASSAGRGLNTGELFFGEGSRLTVL.

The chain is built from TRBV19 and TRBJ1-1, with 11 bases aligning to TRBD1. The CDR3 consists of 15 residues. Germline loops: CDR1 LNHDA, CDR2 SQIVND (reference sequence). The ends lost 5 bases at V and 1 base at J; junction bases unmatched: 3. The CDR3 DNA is TGTGCCAGTAGTCAGGACAGGGGGCCGAACACTGAAGCTTTCTTT. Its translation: CASSQDRGPNTEAFF.